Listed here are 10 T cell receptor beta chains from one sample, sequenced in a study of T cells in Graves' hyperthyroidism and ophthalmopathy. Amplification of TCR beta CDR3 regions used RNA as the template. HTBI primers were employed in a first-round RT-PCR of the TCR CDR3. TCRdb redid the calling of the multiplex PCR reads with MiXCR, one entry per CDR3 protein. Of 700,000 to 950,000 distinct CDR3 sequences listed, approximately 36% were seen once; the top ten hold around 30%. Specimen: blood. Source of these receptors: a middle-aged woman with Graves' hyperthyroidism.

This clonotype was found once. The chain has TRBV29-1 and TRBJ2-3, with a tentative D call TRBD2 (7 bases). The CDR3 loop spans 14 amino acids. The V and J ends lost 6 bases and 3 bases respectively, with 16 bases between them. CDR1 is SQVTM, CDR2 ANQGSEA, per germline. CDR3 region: CSVAKGGATDTQYF. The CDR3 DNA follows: TGCAGCGTCGCCAAAGGGGGGGCAACAGATACGCAGTATTTT.

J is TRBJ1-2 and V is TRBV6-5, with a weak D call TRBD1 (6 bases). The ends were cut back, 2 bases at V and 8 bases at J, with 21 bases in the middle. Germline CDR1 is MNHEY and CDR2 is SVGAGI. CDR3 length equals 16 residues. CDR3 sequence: CASSYVGGRLGWGYTF. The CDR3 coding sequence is TGTGCCAGCAGTTACGTCGGGGGGCGCTTGGGATGGGGCTACACCTTC.

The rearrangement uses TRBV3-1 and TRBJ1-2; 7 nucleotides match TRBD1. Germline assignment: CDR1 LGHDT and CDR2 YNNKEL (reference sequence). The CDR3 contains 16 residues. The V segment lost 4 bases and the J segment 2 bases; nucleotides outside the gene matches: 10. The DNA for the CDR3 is TGTGCCAGCAGCCTCCTCGGGACAGCGGCCAACTATGGCTACACCTTC. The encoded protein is CASSLLGTAANYGYTF. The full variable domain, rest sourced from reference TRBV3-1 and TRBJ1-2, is DTAVSQTPKYLVTQMGNDKSIKCEQNLGHDTMYWYKQDSKKFLKIMFSYNNKELIINETVPNRFSPKSPDKAHLNLHINSLELGDSAVYFCASSLLGTAANYGYTFGSGTRLTVV.

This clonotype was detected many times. CDR3 nucleotides: TGTGCCACCAGCCCGCAACAGGGGAGGTTAGGGGAGACCCAGTACTTC. The encoded protein is CATSPQQGRLGETQYF. The chain has TRBV15 and TRBJ2-5; perhaps TRBD1 as D (7 bases). The germline V gene encodes CDR1 LNHNV and CDR2 YYDKDF (reference sequence). Trimming took off 5 bases at V and 5 bases at J, with 21 bases between the two ends. The CDR3 runs 16 residues.

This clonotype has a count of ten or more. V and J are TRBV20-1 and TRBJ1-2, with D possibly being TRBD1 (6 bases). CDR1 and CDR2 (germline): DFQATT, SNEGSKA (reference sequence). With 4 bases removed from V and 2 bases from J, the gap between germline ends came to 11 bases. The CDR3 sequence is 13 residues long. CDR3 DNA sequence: TGCAGTGCTATTAAGAGGGGGAACTATGGCTACACCTTC. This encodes CSAIKRGNYGYTF.

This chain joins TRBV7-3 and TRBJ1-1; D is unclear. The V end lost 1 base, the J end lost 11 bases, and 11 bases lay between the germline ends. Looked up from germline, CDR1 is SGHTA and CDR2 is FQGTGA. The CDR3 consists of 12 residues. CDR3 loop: CASSLSRSLAFF. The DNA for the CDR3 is TGTGCCAGCAGCTTAAGCAGGTCTCTCGCTTTCTTT.

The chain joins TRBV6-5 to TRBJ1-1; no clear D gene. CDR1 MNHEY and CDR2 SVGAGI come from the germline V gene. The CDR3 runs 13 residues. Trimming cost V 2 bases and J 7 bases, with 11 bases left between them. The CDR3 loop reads CASSYGDAGEAFF. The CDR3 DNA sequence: TGTGCCAGCAGTTACGGGGATGCGGGTGAAGCTTTCTTT.

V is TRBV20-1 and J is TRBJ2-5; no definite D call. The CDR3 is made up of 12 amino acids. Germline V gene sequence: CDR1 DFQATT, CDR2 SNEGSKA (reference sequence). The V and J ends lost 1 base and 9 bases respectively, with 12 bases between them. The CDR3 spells CSARGSDQPQYF. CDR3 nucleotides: TGCAGTGCTAGAGGGTCGGATCAGCCCCAGTACTTC.

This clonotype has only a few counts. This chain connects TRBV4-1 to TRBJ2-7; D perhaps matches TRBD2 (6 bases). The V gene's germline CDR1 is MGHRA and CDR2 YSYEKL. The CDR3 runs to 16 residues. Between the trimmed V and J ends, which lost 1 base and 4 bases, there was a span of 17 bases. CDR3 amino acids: CASSQVARGILYEQYF. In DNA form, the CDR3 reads TGCGCCAGCAGCCAAGTGGCACGGGGGATCTTGTACGAGCAGTACTTC.

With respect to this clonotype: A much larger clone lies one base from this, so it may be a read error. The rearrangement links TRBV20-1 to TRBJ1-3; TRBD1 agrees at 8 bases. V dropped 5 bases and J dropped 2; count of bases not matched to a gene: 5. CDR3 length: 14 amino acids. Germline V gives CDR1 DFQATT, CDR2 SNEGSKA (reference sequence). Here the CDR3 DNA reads TGCAGTGCTGGAGCAGGGGGCGCTGGAAACACCATATATTTT. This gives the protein CSAGAGGAGNTIYF.